The 24 T cell receptor beta chains below all came from one sample that was sequenced in a study of regulatory T cells in long-lasting Graves disease. Combining iRepertoire HTBI primers with Arm-PCR of CDR3 regions, the authors built TCR beta libraries. TCRdb re-called the multiplex PCR reads through MiXCR, storing one row per CDR3 protein. The sample lists 550,000 to 600,000 distinct CDR3 sequences, about 16% seen once, with more than 10% in the top ten. Regarding time point: newly diagnosed GD, antithyroid drugs for less than 3 months. From PBMCs, RNA was extracted and then used to make the TCR library. Separately, the same data were catalogued under a study of T cells in Graves' hyperthyroidism and ophthalmopathy.

The sequences come from peripheral blood mononuclear cells (PBMCs), collected at new diagnosis, from a patient treated with antithyroid drugs. Receptors were obtained from a man younger than 35 with Graves disease.

This clonotype turned up a few times. This rearrangement joins TRBV20-1 to TRBJ2-7, with a weak D call TRBD1 (6 bases). Germline V gene lookup returns CDR1 DFQATT and CDR2 SNEGSKA (reference sequence). The V end was cut by 4 bases, the J end by 7 bases, with 20 bases between. The CDR3 extends over 14 amino acids. This CDR3 reads CSATRDNGIREQYF. The CDR3 nucleotides are TGCAGTGCTACCCGGGACAATGGAATACGAGAGCAGTACTTC.

This clonotype was recorded many times. The rearrangement links TRBV7-3 to TRBJ2-2; 7 bases agree with TRBD1. The ends lost 6 bases at V and 4 bases at J; junction bases unmatched: 11. CDR3 length: 16 residues. The germline gives CDR1 SGHTA, CDR2 FQGTGA. The CDR3 coding sequence is TGTGCCAGCAGACCAAGTCAGGGGGAAGGCACCGGGGAGCTGTTTTTT. This sequence encodes CASRPSQGEGTGELFF.

This clonotype occurred many times. The rearrangement links TRBV9 to TRBJ2-7; D is possibly TRBD1 or TRBD2 (5 bases each). Trimming cost V 3 bases and J 1 base, with 11 bases left between them. There are 14 residues in the CDR3. In germline, CDR1 is SGDLS, CDR2 YYNGEE. The CDR3 reads CASSGRDGSYEQYF. CDR3 sequence (DNA): TGTGCCAGCAGCGGCCGGGACGGTTCCTACGAGCAGTACTTC.

The V gene is TRBV4-1, the J gene TRBJ2-2; D gene uncertain. The germline V gene encodes CDR1 MGHRA and CDR2 YSYEKL. The CDR3 consists of 14 residues. V was trimmed by 2 bases and J by 2 bases, leaving 6 bases between them. The CDR3, as DNA: TGCGCCAGCAGCCAACAGCATAACACCGGGGAGCTGTTTTTT. This encodes CASSQQHNTGELFF.

About this clonotype itself: A much larger clone differs from this one at a single base, so this may be a read error. The chain has TRBV3-1 and TRBJ1-3; weak D call: TRBD1 (5 bases). The CDR3 covers 15 residues. V dropped 2 bases and J dropped 4 bases, with 12 bases sitting between them. The V gene's germline CDR1 is LGHDT and CDR2 YNNKEL (reference sequence). The CDR3 nucleotides read TGTGCCAGCAGCCAACGACCGGACATCGGAAACACCATATATTTT. This encodes CASSQRPDIGNTIYF. Filled out from reference TRBV3-1 and TRBJ1-3, the complete variable domain reads DTAVSQTPKYLVTQMGNDKSIKCEQNLGHDTMYWYKQDSKKFLKIMFSYNNKELIINETVPNRFSPKSPDKAHLNLHINSLELGDSAVYFCASSQRPDIGNTIYFGEGSWLTVV.

This chain uses TRBV28 with TRBJ1-2, with D uncertain. Per germline, CDR1 MDHEN and CDR2 SYDVKM. The CDR3 is 13 amino acids. V gave up 2 bases and J gave up 7 bases, with 11 bases separating them. CDR3 nucleotides: TGTGCCAGCAGTTTACGTGTCCGCGGTGGCTACACCTTC. As protein: CASSLRVRGGYTF.

CDR3 amino acids: CASSLVLEGTEAFF. The CDR3 DNA is TGTGCCAGCAGCTTAGTCCTAGAGGGCACTGAAGCTTTCTTT. The rearrangement uses TRBV7-9 and TRBJ1-1, with no clear D. Trimming removed 1 base at V and 4 bases at J, with 10 bases between. The CDR3 sequence is 14 residues long. Per germline, CDR1 SEHNR and CDR2 FQNEAQ (reference sequence).

There are many counts of this clonotype. This rearrangement joins TRBV20-1 to TRBJ2-5, with no clear D. The CDR3 length is 15 residues. CDR1 and CDR2 from the germline V gene are DFQATT and SNEGSKA (reference sequence). The V and J ends lost 6 bases and 7 bases respectively, with 24 bases between them. This CDR3 is CSAAARRTTPVTQYF. The CDR3 coding sequence is TGCAGTGCCGCGGCGAGGCGGACCACCCCGGTGACCCAGTACTTC.

Regarding this clonotype: With a much larger clone just one base away, this may be a read error. The J gene is TRBJ2-5, the V gene TRBV7-9; 11 bases match TRBD2. The V gene's germline CDR1 is SEHNR and CDR2 FQNEAQ (reference sequence). The length of the CDR3 is 15 residues. The CDR3 nucleotides are TGTGCCAGCAGCCCCGGGCTAGCGGGAGGAGAGACCCAGCACTTC. Its protein is CASSPGLAGGETQHF. Together with reference TRBV7-9 and TRBJ2-5, the CDR3 gives the full variable domain: DTGVSQNPRHKITKRGQNVTFRCDPISEHNRLYWYRQTLGQGPEFLTYFQNEAQLEKSRLLSDRFSAERPKGSFSTLEIQRTEQGDSAMYLCASSPGLAGGETQHFGPGTRLLVL.

This clonotype was picked up a small number of times. This chain uses TRBV27 with TRBJ2-2; D is uncertain. V dropped 4 bases and J dropped 6 bases, with 12 bases sitting between them. The CDR3 has 14 residues. Germline-derived CDR1 and CDR2 are MNHEY and SMNVEV (reference sequence). The CDR3 DNA reads TGTGCCAGCAGTTATCCCAGGCGGCCCGGGGAGCTGTTTTTT. Encoded protein: CASSYPRRPGELFF.

The V and J genes are TRBV3-1 and TRBJ2-2; D ambiguous. V was pared by 1 base and J by 7 bases, with 7 bases between. Germline V gene data show CDR1 as LGHDT and CDR2 as YNNKEL (reference sequence). This CDR3 comprises 13 residues. For the CDR3, the DNA is TGTGCCAGCAGCCAAGTAGTCAACGGGGAGCTGTTTTTT. Encoded protein: CASSQVVNGELFF.

This clonotype occurred a few times. This chain uses TRBV5-1 with TRBJ1-1; TRBD1 is a possible D gene (5 bases). Germline loops: CDR1 SGHRS, CDR2 YFSETQ. V gave up 0 bases and J gave up 7 bases, with 10 bases separating them. CDR3 length: 13 amino acids. In DNA form, the CDR3 reads TGCGCCAGCAGCTTGGAGTCAGGGCTTGAAGCTTTCTTT. Amino acids: CASSLESGLEAFF.

This clonotype was observed a handful of times. The J gene is TRBJ1-1, the V gene TRBV10-3, with D perhaps TRBD1 (5 bases). The V gene's germline CDR1 is ENHRY and CDR2 SYGVKD. The length of the CDR3 is 14 residues. V lost 4 bases, J lost 3 bases, and 12 bases lay in between. CDR3 nucleotides: TGTGCCATCAGTGCGCGACAGACCGACACTGAAGCTTTCTTT. The encoded protein is CAISARQTDTEAFF.

The sample holds many counts of this clonotype. The chain has TRBV20-1 and TRBJ2-3, with 13 bases identical to TRBD2. Losses at the gene ends were 3 bases for V and 6 bases for J; bases not matched to a gene: 6. The CDR3 is 15 residues long. CDR1 is DFQATT and CDR2 is SNEGSKA in the germline V gene (reference sequence). CDR3 in amino acids: CSARRTSGRSDTQYF. The DNA of the CDR3 is TGCAGTGCTAGGCGGACTAGCGGGAGATCTGATACGCAGTATTTT.

This clonotype was counted ten times or more. The gene calls are TRBV27 and TRBJ2-1, with 7 bases aligning to TRBD1. With 7 bases clipped from V and 2 bases from J, the junction kept 5 bases outside the gene matches. CDR1 and CDR2 from the germline V gene are MNHEY and SMNVEV (reference sequence). The CDR3 runs to 14 residues. The CDR3 is CASNYRGTYNEQFF. In nucleotides, the CDR3 is TGTGCCAGCAATTACAGGGGAACCTACAATGAGCAGTTCTTC.

J is TRBJ2-7 and V is TRBV28; 9 nucleotides match TRBD1. V trimming: 3 bases; J trimming: 5 bases; junction bases outside the gene matches: 5. Germline assignment: CDR1 MDHEN and CDR2 SYDVKM. This CDR3 spans 14 amino acids. The CDR3 spells CASSFLQGANEQYF. Written as DNA, the CDR3 is TGTGCCAGCAGTTTCTTACAGGGGGCCAACGAGCAGTACTTC.

This chain connects TRBV12-3 or TRBV12-4 to TRBJ2-1; no firm D call. V was cut by 1 base and J by 2 bases, with 9 bases left in between. The CDR3 has 15 amino acids. The CDR3 sequence is CASSLGKWAYNEQFF. The CDR3 DNA is TGTGCCAGCAGTTTAGGCAAGTGGGCCTACAATGAGCAGTTCTTC.

This clonotype was seen a handful of times. The chain uses TRBV4-1 and TRBJ1-5; TRBD1 matches at 8 bases. Germline V gene sequence: CDR1 MGHRA, CDR2 YSYEKL. This CDR3 is built from 16 residues. The J segment lost 4 bases and the V segment lost 3 bases, leaving 8 bases of the junction unmatched. In DNA, the CDR3 is TGCGCCAGCAGCCATACGACAGGGGAAAGAAATCAGCCCCAGCATTTT. Translated, it gives CASSHTTGERNQPQHF.

This clonotype was picked up many times. This sequence joins TRBV30 and TRBJ2-7; 10 bases map to TRBD2. V was clipped by 7 bases and J by 3 bases; unmatched bases: 12. The germline CDR1 and CDR2 sequences are GTSNPN and SVGIG (reference sequence). The CDR3 length is 15 residues. For the CDR3, the DNA is TGTGCCTTCACCAAAACTAGCGGGGCTAACTACGAGCAGTACTTC. As protein: CAFTKTSGANYEQYF. Full variable domain (missing parts from reference TRBV30 and TRBJ2-7): SQTIHQWPATLVQPVGSPLSLECTVEGTSNPNLYWYRQAAGRGLQLLFYSVGIGQISSEVPQNLSASRPQDRQFILSSKKLLLSDSGFYLCAFTKTSGANYEQYFGPGTRLTVT.

Turning to this clonotype: One base away lies a much larger clone, so this may be a sequencing read error. V gene TRBV5-1 combines with J gene TRBJ2-5, with D possibly matching TRBD1 (7 bases). The CDR3 is 15 residues long. CDR1 SGHRS and CDR2 YFSETQ come from the germline V gene. CDR3 nucleotide sequence: TGCGCCAGCAGCTTGGACGGTCAGGGGGGAGAGGCCCAGTACTTC. This gives the protein CASSLDGQGGEAQYF.

This clonotype has a handful of counts. The rearrangement links TRBV18 to TRBJ2-5; D ambiguous. From germline, CDR1 is KGHSH and CDR2 LQKENI. This CDR3 spans 14 amino acids. Trimming pared 2 bases from V and 10 bases from J, leaving 17 bases between. The CDR3: CASSPGQRESRQYF. CDR3 in DNA: TGTGCCAGCTCACCAGGCCAACGCGAAAGTCGCCAGTACTTC.

The gene calls are TRBV12-3 or TRBV12-4 and TRBJ2-3, with 10 bases that match TRBD2. The CDR3 runs to 15 residues. V trimming: 5 bases; J trimming: 3 bases; junction bases outside the gene matches: 5. The CDR3 sequence is CASSASGSDTDTQYF. CDR3 sequence (DNA): TGTGCCAGCAGTGCTAGCGGGAGCGATACAGATACGCAGTATTTT.

The chain recombines TRBV10-1 with TRBJ2-3; D is perhaps TRBD2 (5 bases). The V end lost 4 bases, the J end lost 6 bases, and 23 bases lay between the germline ends. The germline gives CDR1 WNHNN, CDR2 SYGVQD (reference sequence). CDR3 length: 17 residues. CDR3 sequence: CASSVGGRLPMGDTQYF. For the CDR3, the DNA is TGCGCCAGCAGTGTAGGAGGTCGACTCCCGATGGGGGATACGCAGTATTTT.

In its sample, this clonotype was seen many times. The chain recombines TRBV11-2 with TRBJ1-2, with 8 nucleotides matching TRBD1. V shed 3 bases, J shed 2 bases, and the junction held 2 bases outside the gene matches. Germline V gives CDR1 SGHAT, CDR2 FQNNGV. The CDR3 is 14 amino acids. This CDR3 is CASSLGQDNYGYTF. CDR3 bases: TGTGCCAGCAGCTTGGGACAGGACAACTATGGCTACACCTTC. The full variable domain, rest sourced from reference TRBV11-2 and TRBJ1-2, is EAGVAQSPRYKIIEKRQSVAFWCNPISGHATLYWYQQILGQGPKLLIQFQNNGVVDDSQLPKDRFSAERLKGVDSTLKIQPAKLEDSAVYLCASSLGQDNYGYTFGSGTRLTVV.